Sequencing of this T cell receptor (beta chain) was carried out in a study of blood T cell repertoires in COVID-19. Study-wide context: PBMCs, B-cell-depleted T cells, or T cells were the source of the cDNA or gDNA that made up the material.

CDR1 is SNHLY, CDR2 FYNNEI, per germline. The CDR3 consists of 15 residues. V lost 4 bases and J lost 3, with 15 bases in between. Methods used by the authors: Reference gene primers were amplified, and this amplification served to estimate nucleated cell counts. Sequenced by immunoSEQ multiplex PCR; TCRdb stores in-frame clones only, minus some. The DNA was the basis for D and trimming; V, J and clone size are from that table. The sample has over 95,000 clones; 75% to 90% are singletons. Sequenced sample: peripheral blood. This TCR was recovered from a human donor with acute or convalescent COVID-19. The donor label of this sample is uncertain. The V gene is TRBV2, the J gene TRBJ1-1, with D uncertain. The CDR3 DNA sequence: TGTGCCAGCAGTGGGAGTAGGACTCCGTACACTGAAGCTTTCTTT. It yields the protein CASSGSRTPYTEAFF.